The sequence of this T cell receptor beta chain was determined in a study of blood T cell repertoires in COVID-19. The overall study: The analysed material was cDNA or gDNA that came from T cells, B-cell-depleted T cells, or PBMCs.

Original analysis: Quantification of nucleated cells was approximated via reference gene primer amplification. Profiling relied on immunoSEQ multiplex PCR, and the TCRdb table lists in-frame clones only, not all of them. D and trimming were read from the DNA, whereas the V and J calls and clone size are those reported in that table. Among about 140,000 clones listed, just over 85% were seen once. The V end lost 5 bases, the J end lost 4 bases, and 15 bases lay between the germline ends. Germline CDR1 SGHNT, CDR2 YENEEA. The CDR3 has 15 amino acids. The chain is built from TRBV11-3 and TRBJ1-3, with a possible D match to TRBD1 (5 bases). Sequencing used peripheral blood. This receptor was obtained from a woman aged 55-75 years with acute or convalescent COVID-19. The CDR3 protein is CASSTQETVGNTIYF. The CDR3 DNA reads TGTGCCAGCAGCACACAGGAGACGGTAGGAAACACCATATATTTT. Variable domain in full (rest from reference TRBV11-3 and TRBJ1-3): EAGVVQSPRYKIIEKKQPVAFWCNPISGHNTLYWYLQNLGQGPELLIRYENEEAVDDSQLPKDRFSAERLKGVDSTLKIQPAELGDSAVYLCASSTQETVGNTIYFGEGSWLTVV.